The TCR beta chain described here comes from a study of blood T cell repertoires in COVID-19. On the study more broadly: The United States, Italy and Spain provided the acute and convalescent COVID-19 samples. Nucleic acid was either cDNA or gDNA, and it came from T cells, B-cell-depleted T cells, or PBMCs.

Original processing notes: Scientists estimated how many nucleated cells there were by amplifying reference gene primers. Sequencing used immunoSEQ multiplex PCR; TCRdb keeps in-frame clones, though not all of them. From that table come the V and J calls and clone size; the DNA was used to work out D and trimming. The sample lists roughly 62,000 clones; 70% to 90% were seen once. V was pared by 5 bases and J by 11 bases, with 6 bases of the junction left unmatched. CDR1 is MNHEY and CDR2 is SVGEGT in the germline V gene. The CDR3 is made up of 13 amino acids. J is TRBJ1-5 and V is TRBV6-2 or TRBV6-3; 10 bases map to TRBD1. The sample taken for sequencing was peripheral blood. This receptor was identified in a man in his 70s with acute or convalescent COVID-19. The CDR3 coding sequence is TGTGCCAGCAGTGCGACAGGGGGCATGGCCCAGCATTTT. This gives the protein CASSATGGMAQHF.